Below, 5 T cell receptor beta chains from the same sample are listed, as sequenced in a study of cytomegalovirus exposure and HLA in healthy donors. The table came from immunoSEQ multiplex PCR; TCRdb's copy has only in-frame clones and leaves some out. Of more than 110,000 clones in the sample, 80% to 90% were seen once. Sequenced: PBMCs. These receptors were taken from a woman between 25 and 40 years old in good health and CMV-seronegative.

The chain employs TRBV7-3 and TRBJ2-2; a weak D match, TRBD1 (6 bases). V lost 3 bases and J 6 bases, leaving 8 bases between the germline ends. The CDR3 length is 13 residues. Germline V gives CDR1 SGHTA, CDR2 FQGTGA. In nucleotides, the CDR3 is TGTGCCAGCAGCTTCTCAGGGGCCGGGGAGCTGTTTTTT. Its protein is CASSFSGAGELFF.

The chain couples TRBV5-1 to TRBJ2-7; a weak D match, TRBD1 (6 bases). The CDR3 spans 13 residues. V was clipped by 0 bases and J by 12 bases, with 16 bases between them. Germline assignment: CDR1 SGHRS and CDR2 YFSETQ. Here the CDR3 DNA reads TGCGCCAGCAGCTTGGGACAGGCAGGCGCTTCGTACTTC. Its translation is CASSLGQAGASYF. Together with reference TRBV5-1 and TRBJ2-7, the CDR3 gives the full variable domain: KAGVTQTPRYLIKTRGQQVTLSCSPISGHRSVSWYQQTPGQGLQFLFEYFSETQRNKGNFPGRFSGRQFSNSRSEMNVSTLELGDSALYLCASSLGQAGASYFGPGTRLTVT.

The V gene is TRBV2, the J gene TRBJ1-5, with D possibly matching TRBD1 (5 bases). The CDR3 runs 16 residues. V was pared by 6 bases and J by 9 bases, with 24 bases between. The germline V gene encodes CDR1 SNHLY and CDR2 FYNNEI. The CDR3 spells CASSKYGFGSGGPQHF. In nucleotides, the CDR3 is TGTGCCAGCAGCAAATACGGTTTTGGAAGCGGGGGGCCCCAGCATTTT.

The rearrangement uses TRBV20-1 and TRBJ2-7; no clear D gene. Trimming cost V 3 bases and J 3 bases, with 6 bases left between them. This CDR3 has 11 residues. Germline CDR1 reads DFQATT; CDR2 reads SNEGSKA (reference sequence). The DNA for the CDR3 is TGCAGTGCTAGTCAAAACTACGAGCAGTACTTC. This sequence encodes CSASQNYEQYF.

This chain joins TRBV6-5 and TRBJ2-7; TRBD1 aligns across 7 bases. After removal of 4 bases from V and 3 bases from J, the junction contained 3 bases not matched to a gene. Germline V gene data show CDR1 as MNHEY and CDR2 as SVGAGI. The CDR3 runs to 13 residues. The CDR3 DNA reads as TGTGCCAGCAGTTTGGGGACAGACTACGAGCAGTACTTC. Residues: CASSLGTDYEQYF.